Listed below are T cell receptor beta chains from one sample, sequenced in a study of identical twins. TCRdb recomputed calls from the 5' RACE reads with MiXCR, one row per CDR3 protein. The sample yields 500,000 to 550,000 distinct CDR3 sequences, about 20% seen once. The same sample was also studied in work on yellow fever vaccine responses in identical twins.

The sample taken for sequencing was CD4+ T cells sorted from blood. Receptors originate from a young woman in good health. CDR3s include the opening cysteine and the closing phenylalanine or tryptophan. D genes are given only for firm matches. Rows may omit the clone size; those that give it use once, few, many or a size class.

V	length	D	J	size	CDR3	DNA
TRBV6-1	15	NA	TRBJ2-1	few	CASSPRTASYNEQFF	TGTGCCAGCAGTCCGCGGACAGCTTCCTACAATGAGCAGTTCTTC
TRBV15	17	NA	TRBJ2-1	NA	CATSRDFLLAQFGEQFF	TGTGCCACCAGCAGAGATTTTTTACTAGCCCAATTCGGGGAGCAGTTCTTC
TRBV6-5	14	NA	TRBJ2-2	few	CASTFQGPTGELFF	TGTGCCAGCACTTTCCAGGGTCCCACCGGGGAGCTGTTTTTT
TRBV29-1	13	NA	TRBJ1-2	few	CSAAGTANYGYTF	TGCAGCGCTGCTGGGACGGCCAACTATGGCTACACCTTC
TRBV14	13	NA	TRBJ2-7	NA	CASSPRPSYEQYF	TGTGCCAGCAGCCCTCGTCCCAGCTACGAGCAGTACTTC
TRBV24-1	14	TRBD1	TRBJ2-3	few	CATGVTGVTDTQYF	TGTGCCACCGGGGTGACAGGGGTAACAGATACGCAGTATTTT
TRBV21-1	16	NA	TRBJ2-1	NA	CASSKVGSGRGNEQFF	TGTGCCAGCAGCAAAGTAGGTAGCGGGAGAGGGAATGAGCAGTTCTTC
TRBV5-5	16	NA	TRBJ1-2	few	CASSFFIRAEDYGYTF	TGTGCCAGCAGCTTTTTTATCCGGGCCGAAGACTATGGCTACACCTTC
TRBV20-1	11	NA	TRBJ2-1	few	CSPTSGNEQFF	TGCAGTCCCACTTCGGGCAATGAGCAGTTCTTC
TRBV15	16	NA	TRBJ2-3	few	CATSREGAGYAGTQYF	TGTGCCACCAGCAGAGAGGGGGCAGGGTACGCAGGGACGCAGTATTTT
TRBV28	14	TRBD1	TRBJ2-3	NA	CASGDRGRSDTQYF	TGTGCCAGCGGGGACAGGGGGCGCTCAGATACGCAGTATTTT
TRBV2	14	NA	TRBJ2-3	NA	CASSKGIRADTQYF	TGTGCCAGCAGTAAAGGGATTCGCGCAGATACGCAGTATTTT
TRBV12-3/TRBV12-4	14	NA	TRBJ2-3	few	CASSLGLPTDTQYF	TGTGCCAGCAGTTTAGGACTCCCCACAGATACGCAGTATTTT
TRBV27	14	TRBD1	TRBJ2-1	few	CASSPGQPYNEQFF	TGTGCCAGCAGTCCGGGACAGCCCTACAATGAGCAGTTCTTC
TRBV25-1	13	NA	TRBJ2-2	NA	CASSGANTGELFF	TGTGCCAGCAGTGGAGCTAACACCGGGGAGCTGTTTTTT
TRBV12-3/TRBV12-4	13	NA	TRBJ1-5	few	CASHRNGNQPQHF	TGTGCCAGTCACAGGAATGGGAATCAGCCCCAGCATTTT
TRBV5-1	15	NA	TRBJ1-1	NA	CASSLEGRKNTEAFF	TGCGCCAGCAGCTTGGAAGGCAGGAAGAACACTGAAGCTTTCTTT
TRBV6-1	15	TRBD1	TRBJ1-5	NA	CASSTDRGHNQPQHF	TGTGCCAGCAGTACGGACAGGGGGCACAATCAGCCCCAGCATTTT
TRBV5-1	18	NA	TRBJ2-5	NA	CASRREGGRELLQETQYF	TGCGCCAGCAGACGGGAAGGGGGACGGGAACTACTACAAGAGACCCAGTACTTC
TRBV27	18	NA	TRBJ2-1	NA	CASSFRIGQPKAYNEQFF	TGTGCCAGCAGTTTTCGGATCGGGCAGCCGAAAGCTTACAATGAGCAGTTCTTC